Below are 4 T cell receptor beta chains sequenced from a single sample in a study of chemoradiotherapy in HPV16-positive cancers. Some clones are missing from TCRdb's copy, which holds only in-frame ones; the method was immunoSEQ multiplex PCR. Among about 6,200 clones, around 83% were seen once, and the ten largest hold 6.2%. The sequencing used tumor tissue, collected from a patient who underwent chemoradiotherapy. These receptors originate from a human donor with HPV-associated anogenital cancer.

The chain uses TRBV7-8 and TRBJ2-5, with D perhaps TRBD2 (6 bases). CDR3 length equals 14 residues. Trimming removed 9 bases at V and 4 bases at J, with 18 bases between. Germline CDR1 SGHVS, CDR2 FQNEAQ. CDR3 bases: TGTGCCAGTACTGGAGGGAGCGTCTCAGAGACCCAGTACTTC. It translates to CASTGGSVSETQYF.

This CDR3 is CASSPDTVYGYTF. The CDR3 DNA follows: TGTGCCAGCAGCCCGGACACAGTCTATGGCTACACCTTC. The rearrangement links TRBV5-6 to TRBJ1-2; D might be TRBD1 (5 bases). Germline V gene lookup returns CDR1 SGHDT and CDR2 YYEEEE. The ends were cut back, 4 bases at V and 4 bases at J, with 11 bases in the middle. This CDR3 contains 13 residues.

The chain is built from TRBV9 and TRBJ2-5; 10 bases are shared with TRBD2. Germline lookup yields CDR1 SGDLS and CDR2 YYNGEE. V lost 5 bases and J lost 4; bases outside the gene matches: 11. The length of the CDR3 is 16 residues. Here the CDR3 DNA reads TGTGCCAGCAGTGAAAATCCAGCGGGAGGGGGAGAGACCCAGTACTTC. This translates into CASSENPAGGGETQYF.

CDR3 sequence: CASSIIPGEQFF. The CDR3 DNA is TGTGCCAGTAGTATAATACCAGGTGAGCAGTTCTTC. The chain recombines TRBV19 with TRBJ2-1, with D unresolved. Germline CDR1 LNHDA, CDR2 SQIVND (reference sequence). The CDR3 spans 12 residues. Trimming removed 2 bases at V and 9 bases at J, with 8 bases between. Looking up the rest from reference TRBV19 and TRBJ2-1 gives the full variable domain: DGGITQSPKYLFRKEGQNVTLSCEQNLNHDAMYWYRQDPGQGLRLIYYSQIVNDFQKGDIAEGYSVSREKKESFPLTVTSAQKNPTAFYLCASSIIPGEQFFGPGTRLTVL.